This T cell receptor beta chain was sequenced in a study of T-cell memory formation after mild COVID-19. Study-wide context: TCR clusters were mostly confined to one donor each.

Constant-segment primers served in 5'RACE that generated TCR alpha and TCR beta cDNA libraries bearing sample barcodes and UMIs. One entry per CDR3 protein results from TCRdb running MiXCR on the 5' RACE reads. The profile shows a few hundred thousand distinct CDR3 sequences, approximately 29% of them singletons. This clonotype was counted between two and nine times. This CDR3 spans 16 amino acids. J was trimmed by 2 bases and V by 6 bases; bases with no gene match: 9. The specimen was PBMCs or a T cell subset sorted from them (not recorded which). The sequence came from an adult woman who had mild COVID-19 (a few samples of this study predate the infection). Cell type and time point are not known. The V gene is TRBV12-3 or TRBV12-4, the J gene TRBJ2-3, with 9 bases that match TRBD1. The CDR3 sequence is CASSSRTGANTDTQYF. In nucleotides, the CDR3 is TGTGCCAGCAGCTCTAGGACAGGGGCGAACACAGATACGCAGTATTTT.